The 26 T cell receptor beta chains given below trace back to one sample, sequenced in a study of T-cell reconstitution after alpha-beta-depleted transplantation in children. A TCRbeta library incorporating unique molecular identifiers was prepared. TCRdb recomputed calls from the PCR reads with MiXCR, one row per CDR3 protein. The table lists about 160,000 distinct CDR3 sequences, approximately 12% of them singletons. This material consisted of PBMCs, taken before TCRalphabeta/CD19-depleted stem cell transplant. These receptors were collected from a boy aged 2 to 9 with acute myeloid leukemia, due to receive a stem cell transplant.

This clonotype was recorded at least ten times. The chain is built from TRBV7-9 and TRBJ2-6; D remains unclear. CDR3 length: 17 amino acids. From germline, CDR1 is SEHNR and CDR2 FQNEAQ (reference sequence). V was cut by 1 base and J by 0 bases, with 10 bases left in between. The CDR3 here is CASSLDLPSSGANVLTF. CDR3 nucleotides: TGTGCCAGCAGCTTAGATTTGCCGAGCTCTGGGGCCAACGTCCTGACTTTC.

The rearrangement links TRBV21-1 to TRBJ1-1; the tabulated D call, TRBD1, remains unverified against the DNA. TRBV21-1 is a recognized pseudogene. The CDR3 totals 17 residues. CDR3 nucleotide sequence: TGTGCCAGCAGCAAAACCGAAAAGGGGGCCTGGAACACTGAAGCTTTCTTT. This sequence encodes CASSKTEKGAWNTEAFF.

There are many counts of this clonotype. V usage is TRBV12-3 or TRBV12-4 and J usage is TRBJ1-6; D gene uncertain. Trimming took off 7 bases at V and 9 bases at J, with 10 bases between the two ends. The CDR3 extends over 12 amino acids. DNA of the CDR3: TGTGCCAGCACCTTTCGAGGTTCACCCCTCCACTTT. Its translation: CASTFRGSPLHF.

This clonotype has just a few counts. In nucleotides, the CDR3 is TGTGCCTCCTGCAGGGACAGGGGCGGGAATAATTCACCCCTCCACTTT. Protein sequence: CASCRDRGGNNSPLHF. The V call is TRBV3-2, the J call TRBJ1-6; TRBD1, the table's D call, lacks a check against the DNA. TRBV3-2 represents a pseudogene. This CDR3 has 16 amino acids.

This clonotype was observed at least ten times. The chain links TRBV5-5 to TRBJ2-1; TRBD1 is a possible D gene (6 bases). The germline CDR1 and CDR2 sequences are SGHKS and YYEKEE (reference sequence). CDR3 length equals 14 residues. V lost 5 bases, J lost 8 bases, and 17 bases lay in between. This chain's CDR3 is CASRGTTSNYEQFF. The CDR3 DNA is TGTGCCAGCAGAGGGACAACCAGCAACTATGAGCAGTTCTTC.

This clonotype was recorded at least ten times. The genes are TRBV12-3 or TRBV12-4 and TRBJ2-1; possibly TRBD2 for D (6 bases). The CDR3 extends over 16 amino acids. The V end was cut by 3 bases, the J end by 2 bases, with 14 bases between. The CDR3 here is CASSFGGRWTYNEQFF. The CDR3 DNA follows: TGTGCCAGCAGTTTCGGAGGGCGCTGGACCTACAATGAGCAGTTCTTC.

This clonotype showed up many times. The V gene is TRBV5-1, the J gene TRBJ2-2; D is possibly TRBD1 or TRBD2 (6 bases each). V was pared by 4 bases and J by 4 bases, with 20 bases between. There are 17 residues in the CDR3. The germline gives CDR1 SGHRS, CDR2 YFSETQ. CDR3 sequence: CASSPKGGTTPTGELFF. The CDR3 nucleotides read TGCGCCAGCAGCCCCAAGGGGGGCACAACGCCCACCGGGGAGCTGTTTTTT.

This clonotype was detected many times. V and J are TRBV6-5 and TRBJ2-2; 7 bases are shared with TRBD1. With 2 bases clipped from V and 0 bases from J, the junction kept 3 bases outside the gene matches. Germline CDR1 and CDR2: MNHEY and SVGAGI. This CDR3 is 16 amino acids long. The CDR3 here is CASSYTGDPNTGELFF. The CDR3, as DNA: TGTGCCAGCAGTTACACAGGGGACCCGAACACCGGGGAGCTGTTTTTT.

This clonotype appeared many times. This chain links TRBV6-5 with TRBJ1-6; D not resolved. V was clipped by 0 bases and J by 7 bases, with 10 bases between them. The germline gives CDR1 MNHEY, CDR2 SVGAGI. The CDR3 has 15 amino acids. Here the CDR3 reads CASSYSEGFNSPLHF. The CDR3 bases are TGTGCCAGCAGTTACTCGGAGGGATTCAATTCACCCCTCCACTTT.

At least ten counts were recorded for this clonotype. The CDR3 here is CASSLSGGDQPQHF. CDR3 coding DNA: TGTGCCAGCAGCTTATCAGGGGGCGATCAGCCCCAGCATTTT. The chain uses TRBV11-2 and TRBJ1-5; 8 nucleotides line up with TRBD1. Germline assignment: CDR1 SGHAT and CDR2 FQNNGV. The CDR3 is 14 amino acids. The trim removed 2 bases at V and 5 bases at J, leaving 2 bases unmatched.

In its sample, this clonotype was seen many times. CDR3 loop: CASSLGPSLGREQYF. The DNA for the CDR3 is TGCGCCAGCAGCTTGGGCCCTAGCTTGGGACGCGAGCAGTACTTC. The chain employs TRBV5-1 and TRBJ2-7; D possibly matches TRBD1 or TRBD2 (5 bases each). V lost 0 bases to trimming and J lost 6 bases, with 16 bases between them. This CDR3 region has 15 residues. The V gene's germline CDR1 is SGHRS and CDR2 YFSETQ.

This clonotype appeared many times. This chain uses TRBV5-5 with TRBJ2-3; 9 bases are a match to TRBD2. The CDR3 spans 16 residues. V trimming: 0 bases; J trimming: 4 bases; junction bases outside the gene matches: 6. Per the germline V gene, CDR1 is SGHKS and CDR2 is YYEKEE (reference sequence). The CDR3 spells CASSLEASGVADTQYF. CDR3 in DNA: TGTGCCAGCAGCTTGGAGGCTAGCGGGGTGGCAGATACGCAGTATTTT.

This clonotype was observed many times. The chain joins TRBV20-1 to TRBJ2-7; D may be TRBD1 (6 bases). V shed 4 bases and J shed 0 bases, with 10 bases lying between them. CDR3 length: 13 amino acids. Germline values: CDR1 DFQATT, CDR2 SNEGSKA (reference sequence). The DNA of the CDR3 is TGCAGTGCTACCAAGACAGGCTCCTACGAGCAGTACGTC. This sequence encodes CSATKTGSYEQYV.

There are many counts of this clonotype. This rearrangement joins TRBV29-1 to TRBJ2-3; unclear D gene. The CDR3 is made up of 14 amino acids. CDR1 is SQVTM, CDR2 ANQGSEA, per germline. V lost 3 bases and J lost 0, with 10 bases in between. The CDR3 region has the DNA TGCAGCGTTGAGGGCGGATCTAGCACAGATACGCAGTATTTT. Protein sequence: CSVEGGSSTDTQYF.

This clonotype has at least ten counts. V and J are TRBV11-2 and TRBJ2-5, with 11 bases matching TRBD1. Germline V gives CDR1 SGHAT, CDR2 FQNNGV. This CDR3 has 16 amino acids. The V segment lost 1 base and the J segment 3 bases; nucleotides outside the gene matches: 4. CDR3 residues: CASSLAGQGEEETQYF. CDR3 in DNA: TGTGCCAGCAGCTTAGCGGGACAGGGGGAGGAAGAGACCCAGTACTTC.

This clonotype was seen at least ten times. V gene TRBV12-3 or TRBV12-4 combines with J gene TRBJ1-2, with TRBD1 as a possible D gene (5 bases). The CDR3 consists of 15 residues. V lost 4 bases, J lost 7 bases, and 19 bases lay in between. In nucleotides, the CDR3 is TGTGCCAGCAGTTCATCAGGGAGAAGCGTTAGTGGCTACACCTTC. Translated: CASSSSGRSVSGYTF.

This clonotype was counted many times. The chain employs TRBV15 and TRBJ1-5; 7 bases align to TRBD1. The germline V gene has CDR1 LNHNV and CDR2 YYDKDF (reference sequence). The CDR3 has 15 residues. With V trimmed by 0 bases and J by 3 bases, 2 bases remained unmatched. CDR3 coding DNA: TGTGCCACCAGCAGAGAGGACAGGCCCAATCAGCCCCAGCATTTT. Its translation: CATSREDRPNQPQHF.

This clonotype was seen only a few times. V gene TRBV10-2 combines with J gene TRBJ1-2, with D uncertain. V lost 5 bases, J lost 7 bases, and 14 bases lay in between. CDR3 length: 13 amino acids. Looked up from germline, CDR1 is WSHSY and CDR2 is SAAADI. CDR3 nucleotide sequence: TGCGCCAGCAGTATGGGCCTACTCCGTGGCTACACCTTC. Translation: CASSMGLLRGYTF.

This clonotype was counted only a few times. V is TRBV11-2 and J is TRBJ2-1; D gene unclear. Trimming removed 3 bases at V and 10 bases at J, with 10 bases between. Germline CDR1 reads SGHAT; CDR2 reads FQNNGV. The CDR3 length is 12 residues. Here the CDR3 reads CASSFVDWEQFF. The DNA of the CDR3 is TGTGCCAGCAGCTTTGTGGATTGGGAGCAGTTCTTC.

This clonotype appeared many times. This rearrangement joins TRBV5-1 to TRBJ2-1; 7 nucleotides agree with TRBD2. The CDR3 is made up of 16 amino acids. Trimming removed 5 bases from V and 2 bases from J; junction bases left unmatched: 10. Germline V gives CDR1 SGHRS, CDR2 YFSETQ. CDR3 amino acids: CASRGVERGTYNEQFF. Here the CDR3 DNA reads TGCGCCAGCAGAGGGGTAGAGCGGGGAACCTACAATGAGCAGTTCTTC.

This rearrangement joins TRBV20-1 to TRBJ1-5; D remains unclear. CDR1 and CDR2 (germline): DFQATT, SNEGSKA (reference sequence). The CDR3 has 14 amino acids. Trimming stripped 6 bases from V and 5 bases from J, with 17 bases between. The CDR3 nucleotides read TGCAGTGCCCGGGCCGGAGGGCTTTATCAGCCCCAGCATTTT. As protein: CSARAGGLYQPQHF.

This clonotype has at least ten counts. This chain links TRBV20-1 with TRBJ2-3, with D perhaps given as TRBD1 or TRBD2 (7 bases each). The CDR3 length is 15 residues. Germline V gene lookup returns CDR1 DFQATT and CDR2 SNEGSKA (reference sequence). Trimming cost V 5 bases and J 4 bases, with 19 bases left between them. Written as DNA, the CDR3 is TGCAGTGCTGTGGTTGAGACAGGGAGGGCAGATACGCAGTATTTT. This codes for CSAVVETGRADTQYF.

This clonotype showed up many times. CDR3 in DNA: TGTGCCACCAGCAGATCACTAGCGGGCACAGATACGCAGTATTTT. As protein: CATSRSLAGTDTQYF. The genes are TRBV15 and TRBJ2-3; 8 positions match TRBD2. Germline V CDR1 and CDR2: LNHNV, YYDKDF (reference sequence). The J segment lost 1 base and the V segment lost 2 bases, leaving 2 bases of the junction unmatched. This CDR3 has 15 residues.

This clonotype was observed at least ten times. CDR3 protein: CSVGTGSNQPQHF. The CDR3 DNA follows: TGCAGCGTGGGTACAGGGAGCAATCAGCCCCAGCATTTT. This rearrangement joins TRBV29-1 to TRBJ1-5; a weak D match, TRBD1 (6 bases). Germline CDR1 reads SQVTM; CDR2 reads ANQGSEA. Trimming removed 6 bases at V and 1 base at J, with 10 bases between. The CDR3 contains 13 residues.

This clonotype appeared many times. The J gene is TRBJ2-7, the V gene TRBV25-1; TRBD1 aligns across 8 bases. V trimming: 2 bases; J trimming: 3 bases; junction bases outside the gene matches: 0. This CDR3 region has 13 residues. The germline CDR1 and CDR2 sequences are MGHDK and SYGVNS. CDR3 sequence (DNA): TGTGCCAGCAGTGAAGGGACAGGCTACGAGCAGTACTTC. Encoded protein: CASSEGTGYEQYF.

Many counts were recorded for this clonotype. The rearrangement links TRBV12-3 or TRBV12-4 to TRBJ2-1, with 10 bases matching TRBD2. V dropped 1 base and J dropped 6; count of bases not matched to a gene: 3. CDR3 length: 15 amino acids. CDR3 region: CASSLVVAGGNEQFF. CDR3 in DNA: TGTGCCAGCAGTTTAGTGGTAGCGGGAGGCAATGAGCAGTTCTTC.